Listed below are T cell receptor beta chains from one sample, sequenced in a study of early T cells in non-severe SARS-CoV-2 infection. From the 5' RACE reads, TCRdb called clonotypes with MiXCR, one entry per CDR3 protein. The sample lists approximately 73,000 distinct CDR3 sequences; 10% to 15% were seen once. Sequenced: whole blood. These receptors were obtained from an adult who was a healthcare worker with PCR-confirmed SARS-CoV-2 infection or an uninfected control (not recorded which). CDR3s include the opening cysteine and the closing phenylalanine or tryptophan. Each record gives: J gene, D gene, V gene, clone size, CDR3 protein, CDR3 DNA. A D gene is named only where the DNA matches it firmly. For some rows the clone size is stated as once, few or many, or as a class when expanded; others skip it.

J gene: TRBJ2-7
D gene: .
V gene: TRBV24-1
clone size: .
CDR3 protein: CATSEGVGYEQYF
CDR3 DNA: TGTGCCACCAGCGAAGGGGTTGGGTACGAGCAGTACTTC

J gene: TRBJ1-6
D gene: TRBD1
V gene: TRBV6-5
clone size: .
CDR3 protein: CASSLAGTGRSPLHF
CDR3 DNA: TGTGCCAGCAGCCTGGCCGGGACAGGTCGTTCACCCCTCCACTTT

J gene: TRBJ2-4
D gene: TRBD2
V gene: TRBV4-3
clone size: many
CDR3 protein: CASSQEVAGTSVNIQYF
CDR3 DNA: TGCGCCAGCAGCCAAGAGGTGGCCGGGACTAGCGTAAACATTCAGTACTTC

J gene: TRBJ1-1
D gene: .
V gene: TRBV28
clone size: .
CDR3 protein: CASSLWAAGMNTEAFF
CDR3 DNA: TGTGCCAGCAGTTTATGGGCCGCAGGAATGAACACTGAAGCTTTCTTT

J gene: TRBJ2-7
D gene: TRBD2
V gene: TRBV28
clone size: few
CDR3 protein: CASSLTSGSEEQYF
CDR3 DNA: TGTGCCAGCAGTTTGACTAGCGGGAGTGAAGAGCAGTACTTC

J gene: TRBJ1-5
D gene: .
V gene: TRBV6-5
clone size: .
CDR3 protein: CASSRTFGNQPQHF
CDR3 DNA: TGTGCCAGCAGCCGGACCTTTGGCAATCAGCCCCAGCATTTT

J gene: TRBJ1-5
D gene: .
V gene: TRBV24-1
clone size: few
CDR3 protein: CATNPPYYDQPQHF
CDR3 DNA: TGTGCCACCAACCCCCCCTACTACGATCAGCCCCAGCATTTT

J gene: TRBJ2-7
D gene: TRBD1
V gene: TRBV29-1
clone size: few
CDR3 protein: CSVLTGDYEQYF
CDR3 DNA: TGCAGCGTTTTGACAGGGGACTACGAGCAGTACTTC

J gene: TRBJ2-1
D gene: .
V gene: TRBV25-1
clone size: many
CDR3 protein: CASRLPIYNEQFF
CDR3 DNA: TGTGCCAGTCGCTTACCCATATACAATGAGCAGTTCTTC

J gene: TRBJ1-5
D gene: .
V gene: TRBV7-2
clone size: .
CDR3 protein: CASSLRGPQPQHF
CDR3 DNA: TGTGCCAGCAGCTTACGGGGACCCCAGCCCCAGCATTTT

J gene: TRBJ2-7
D gene: TRBD1
V gene: TRBV29-1
clone size: .
CDR3 protein: CSVQTGALLGPEQYF
CDR3 DNA: TGCAGCGTACAGACAGGGGCTCTCCTTGGGCCCGAGCAGTACTTC

J gene: TRBJ2-5
D gene: .
V gene: TRBV18
clone size: many
CDR3 protein: CASSPPATGIWETQYF
CDR3 DNA: TGTGCCAGCTCACCACCAGCAACGGGGATCTGGGAGACCCAGTACTTC

J gene: TRBJ2-7
D gene: .
V gene: TRBV11-2
clone size: many
CDR3 protein: CASSSKAGNEQYF
CDR3 DNA: TGTGCCAGCAGCTCGAAGGCGGGTAACGAGCAGTACTTC

J gene: TRBJ2-1
D gene: .
V gene: TRBV4-1
clone size: few
CDR3 protein: CASSQDTVGVTYNEQFF
CDR3 DNA: TGCGCCAGCAGCCAAGATACCGTGGGAGTCACCTACAATGAGCAGTTCTTC

J gene: TRBJ2-3
D gene: .
V gene: TRBV7-2
clone size: .
CDR3 protein: CASSLGRGGIDTQYF
CDR3 DNA: TGTGCCAGCAGCTTAGGGCGGGGCGGCATAGATACGCAGTATTTT

J gene: TRBJ2-3
D gene: .
V gene: TRBV5-1
clone size: few
CDR3 protein: CASSLEGTDTQYF
CDR3 DNA: TGCGCCAGCAGCTTGGAGGGGACAGATACGCAGTATTTT

J gene: TRBJ2-1
D gene: TRBD2
V gene: TRBV19
clone size: many
CDR3 protein: CASSATSGRFNEQFF
CDR3 DNA: TGTGCCAGTAGTGCAACTAGCGGGAGATTTAATGAGCAGTTCTTC

J gene: TRBJ2-7
D gene: .
V gene: TRBV28
clone size: .
CDR3 protein: CASTVTNRRYEQYF
CDR3 DNA: TGTGCCAGCACTGTAACGAACAGACGCTACGAGCAGTACTTC

J gene: TRBJ1-1
D gene: .
V gene: TRBV12-3/TRBV12-4
clone size: .
CDR3 protein: CASSRTRVMNTEAFF
CDR3 DNA: TGTGCCAGCAGTCGCACCAGGGTAATGAACACTGAAGCTTTCTTT

J gene: TRBJ1-5
D gene: TRBD1
V gene: TRBV6-2/TRBV6-3
clone size: .
CDR3 protein: CASSNRGRQPQHF
CDR3 DNA: TGTGCCAGCAGCAACAGGGGTAGGCAGCCCCAGCATTTT

J gene: TRBJ2-5
D gene: .
V gene: TRBV28
clone size: many
CDR3 protein: CASSVLGSQETQYF
CDR3 DNA: TGTGCCAGCAGTGTTCTGGGTTCCCAAGAGACCCAGTACTTC

J gene: TRBJ1-1
D gene: .
V gene: TRBV7-9
clone size: few
CDR3 protein: CASSLEQTYGNTEAFF
CDR3 DNA: TGTGCCAGCAGCTTAGAGCAGACATATGGGAACACTGAAGCTTTCTTT

J gene: TRBJ2-2
D gene: .
V gene: TRBV13
clone size: many
CDR3 protein: CASKFGGRLTGELFF
CDR3 DNA: TGTGCCAGCAAGTTCGGAGGGAGGCTCACCGGGGAGCTGTTTTTT

J gene: TRBJ2-3
D gene: TRBD2
V gene: TRBV19
clone size: many
CDR3 protein: CASLTSGGSTQYF
CDR3 DNA: TGTGCCAGTCTGACTAGCGGGGGGTCTACGCAGTATTTT

J gene: TRBJ2-2
D gene: TRBD1
V gene: TRBV6-4
clone size: .
CDR3 protein: CASSEGGQGNTGELFF
CDR3 DNA: TGTGCCAGCAGTGAAGGAGGACAGGGGAACACCGGGGAGCTGTTTTTT

J gene: TRBJ2-3
D gene: TRBD2
V gene: TRBV28
clone size: few
CDR3 protein: CASSPLGGRSTDTQYF
CDR3 DNA: TGTGCCAGCAGCCCACTCGGGGGGAGAAGCACAGATACGCAGTATTTT

J gene: TRBJ2-5
D gene: .
V gene: TRBV7-6
clone size: few
CDR3 protein: CASSLNPDSGETQYF
CDR3 DNA: TGTGCCAGCAGCTTAAATCCGGACTCGGGGGAGACCCAGTACTTC

J gene: TRBJ1-5
D gene: .
V gene: TRBV12-3/TRBV12-4
clone size: many
CDR3 protein: CASSPGRYSNQPQHF
CDR3 DNA: TGTGCCAGCAGTCCGGGACGGTATAGCAATCAGCCCCAGCATTTT

J gene: TRBJ1-2
D gene: .
V gene: TRBV20-1
clone size: few
CDR3 protein: CSASLQGTGYTF
CDR3 DNA: TGCAGTGCTAGTCTGCAGGGTACTGGCTACACCTTC

J gene: TRBJ2-2
D gene: .
V gene: TRBV3-1
clone size: few
CDR3 protein: CASSRETDSNTGELFF
CDR3 DNA: TGTGCCAGCAGCCGCGAGACGGACTCGAACACCGGGGAGCTGTTTTTT

J gene: TRBJ2-1
D gene: .
V gene: TRBV7-2
clone size: many
CDR3 protein: CASSLYSEGNEQFF
CDR3 DNA: TGTGCCAGCAGCCTCTACAGTGAAGGCAATGAGCAGTTCTTC

J gene: TRBJ2-1
D gene: TRBD2
V gene: TRBV23-1
clone size: many
CDR3 protein: CASSQVSGRAPSSYNEQFF
CDR3 DNA: TGCGCCAGCAGTCAAGTGAGCGGGAGGGCCCCGAGCTCCTACAATGAGCAGTTCTTC

J gene: TRBJ1-1
D gene: .
V gene: TRBV10-3
clone size: many
CDR3 protein: CAISRQYLNTEAFF
CDR3 DNA: TGTGCCATCAGTAGACAGTATCTGAACACTGAAGCTTTCTTT

J gene: TRBJ2-2
D gene: TRBD2
V gene: TRBV12-3/TRBV12-4
clone size: few
CDR3 protein: CASSSNGGIGGELFF
CDR3 DNA: TGTGCCAGCAGTTCCAACGGGGGGATCGGCGGGGAGCTGTTTTTT

J gene: TRBJ2-2
D gene: TRBD1
V gene: TRBV4-3
clone size: many
CDR3 protein: CASSQGLDPGQLPMNTGELFF
CDR3 DNA: TGCGCCAGCAGCCAAGGGCTAGATCCGGGACAGCTACCGATGAACACCGGGGAGCTGTTTTTT

J gene: TRBJ2-7
D gene: .
V gene: TRBV7-8
clone size: few
CDR3 protein: CASSLVAGDIYEQYF
CDR3 DNA: TGTGCCAGCAGCTTAGTGGCAGGGGATATCTACGAGCAGTACTTC

J gene: TRBJ1-3
D gene: .
V gene: TRBV9
clone size: few
CDR3 protein: CASSADMDARNSGNTIYF
CDR3 DNA: TGTGCCAGCAGCGCGGACATGGACGCACGGAACTCTGGAAACACCATATATTTT

J gene: TRBJ2-1
D gene: TRBD2
V gene: TRBV12-3/TRBV12-4
clone size: few
CDR3 protein: CASIPTSGGPNEQFF
CDR3 DNA: TGTGCCAGCATCCCGACTAGCGGGGGGCCCAATGAGCAGTTCTTC

J gene: TRBJ2-3
D gene: .
V gene: TRBV7-2
clone size: few
CDR3 protein: CASSAGAFGDTQYF
CDR3 DNA: TGTGCCAGCAGCGCCGGGGCCTTCGGAGATACGCAGTATTTT

J gene: TRBJ2-2
D gene: .
V gene: TRBV28
clone size: many
CDR3 protein: CASSLGGAGELFF
CDR3 DNA: TGTGCCAGCAGTTTAGGGGGAGCCGGGGAGCTGTTTTTT

J gene: TRBJ2-1
D gene: .
V gene: TRBV6-5
clone size: .
CDR3 protein: CASSYSNGEQFF
CDR3 DNA: TGTGCCAGCAGTTACTCGAACGGTGAGCAGTTCTTC

J gene: TRBJ2-1
D gene: .
V gene: TRBV11-2
clone size: many
CDR3 protein: CASSLGSGFRQFF
CDR3 DNA: TGTGCCAGCAGCTTAGGTTCGGGGTTCCGGCAGTTCTTC

J gene: TRBJ2-1
D gene: .
V gene: TRBV18
clone size: few
CDR3 protein: CASSPQGTDNEQFF
CDR3 DNA: TGTGCCAGCTCACCCCAGGGCACCGACAATGAGCAGTTCTTC

J gene: TRBJ2-3
D gene: .
V gene: TRBV6-5
clone size: .
CDR3 protein: CASSSPLGLWGYTDTQYF
CDR3 DNA: TGTGCCAGCAGTTCTCCTCTCGGACTCTGGGGTTACACAGATACGCAGTATTTT

J gene: TRBJ2-1
D gene: TRBD2
V gene: TRBV19
clone size: many
CDR3 protein: CASNTAGGRKFF
CDR3 DNA: TGTGCCAGTAATACAGCGGGGGGAAGGAAGTTCTTC

J gene: TRBJ2-7
D gene: .
V gene: TRBV28
clone size: .
CDR3 protein: CAAARSYEQYF
CDR3 DNA: TGTGCCGCGGCCCGTTCCTACGAGCAGTACTTC

J gene: TRBJ2-1
D gene: TRBD2
V gene: TRBV28
clone size: few
CDR3 protein: CASRNPGLARDYNEQFF
CDR3 DNA: TGTGCCAGCAGGAATCCGGGACTAGCGAGGGACTACAATGAGCAGTTCTTC

J gene: TRBJ1-2
D gene: .
V gene: TRBV7-2
clone size: few
CDR3 protein: CASSLGISYGYTF
CDR3 DNA: TGTGCCAGCAGCTTAGGAATCTCCTATGGCTACACCTTC

J gene: TRBJ1-5
D gene: TRBD1
V gene: TRBV10-3
clone size: many
CDR3 protein: CAISLTGDRQPQHF
CDR3 DNA: TGTGCCATCTCCTTGACAGGGGATAGGCAGCCCCAGCATTTT

J gene: TRBJ2-4
D gene: TRBD1
V gene: TRBV2
clone size: few
CDR3 protein: CASRRQGMAKNIQYF
CDR3 DNA: TGTGCCAGCAGGCGACAGGGAATGGCCAAAAACATTCAGTACTTC

J gene: TRBJ2-3
D gene: .
V gene: TRBV9
clone size: .
CDR3 protein: CASSLSRQGYTDTQYF
CDR3 DNA: TGTGCCAGCAGCCTATCTAGGCAGGGTTACACAGATACGCAGTATTTT

J gene: TRBJ1-1
D gene: .
V gene: TRBV20-1
clone size: many
CDR3 protein: CSGFWKGLNTEAFF
CDR3 DNA: TGCAGTGGGTTTTGGAAGGGGCTGAACACTGAAGCTTTCTTT

J gene: TRBJ1-1
D gene: .
V gene: TRBV6-2/TRBV6-3
clone size: few
CDR3 protein: CASRFTGNTEAFF
CDR3 DNA: TGTGCCAGCAGATTCACGGGGAACACTGAAGCTTTCTTT

J gene: TRBJ2-7
D gene: TRBD2
V gene: TRBV10-1
clone size: .
CDR3 protein: CASSESTSGRWVQYF
CDR3 DNA: TGCGCCAGCAGTGAGTCGACTAGCGGGAGGTGGGTGCAGTACTTC